The clone carrying this T cell receptor (beta chain) has only a few counts. Germline is not matched at one junction end, which may reflect a read error. The time point here: persistent/refractory GD, antithyroid drugs over 5 years with positive TRAb. Following extraction of RNA from PBMCs, that RNA was used to make the TCR library. Arm-PCR of CDR3 regions and iRepertoire HTBI primers were the basis on which TCR beta libraries were built. TCRdb processed the multiplex PCR reads anew with MiXCR; each CDR3 protein has one entry. The sample holds hundreds of thousands of distinct CDR3 sequences, 20% seen once. This specimen belongs to a study of regulatory T cells in long-lasting Graves disease. Germline CDR1 reads MGHDK; CDR2 reads SYGVNS. CDR3 length: 16 residues.

This receptor was taken from a female donor with Graves disease. V is TRBV25-1 and J is TRBJ1-1, with TRBD1 matching over 7 bases. Sequenced material: peripheral blood mononuclear cells (PBMCs), taken when the disease was refractory, from a patient treated with antithyroid drugs. CDR3 in amino acids: CASSAKTGTVNTEAFF. The CDR3 DNA is TGTGCCAGCAGTGCAAAGACCGGGACAGTGAACACTGAAGCCTTCTTT.